This record concerns one T cell receptor beta chain sequence. Its antigen is as yet unknown. The sample originates from a study of post-analysis software for immune sequencing data. Points from the study as a whole: Significantly lower normalized Chao1 diversity was found in patients with multiple sclerosis relative to controls. Compared with controls, patients had more of 4 or 5 TRBV segments, including TRBV5-6, TRBV5-1 and TRBV20-1.

The CDR3 length is 13 residues. Germline CDR1 SQVTM, CDR2 ANQGSEA. TCR beta libraries were prepared from cDNA with unique molecular identifiers. TCRdb fed the PCR reads into MiXCR, producing one record per CDR3 protein. The sample includes about 500,000 distinct CDR3 sequences, around 40% of them seen just once. The V and J genes are TRBV29-1 and TRBJ2-7; TRBD2 aligns across 8 bases. Near its end, the DNA agrees better with TRBJ2-5, so the J call may be wrong. The receptor's source is a girl aged 5-17 years with multiple sclerosis. What was sequenced was blood. The CDR3 is CSLCCLSGATQYF. DNA of the CDR3: TGCAGCCTATGTTGCCTTAGCGGGGCGACCCAGTACTTC.